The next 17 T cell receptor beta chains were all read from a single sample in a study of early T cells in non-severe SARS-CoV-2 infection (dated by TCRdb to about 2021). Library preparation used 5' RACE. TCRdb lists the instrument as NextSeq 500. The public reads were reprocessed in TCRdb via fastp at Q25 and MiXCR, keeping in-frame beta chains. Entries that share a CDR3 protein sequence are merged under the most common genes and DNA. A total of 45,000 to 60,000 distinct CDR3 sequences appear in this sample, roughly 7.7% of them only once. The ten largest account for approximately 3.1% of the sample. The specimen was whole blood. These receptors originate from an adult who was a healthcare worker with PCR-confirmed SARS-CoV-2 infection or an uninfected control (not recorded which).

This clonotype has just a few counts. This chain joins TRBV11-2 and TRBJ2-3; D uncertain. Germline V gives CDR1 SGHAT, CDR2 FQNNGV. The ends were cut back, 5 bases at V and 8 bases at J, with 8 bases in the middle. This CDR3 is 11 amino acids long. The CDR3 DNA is TGTGCCAGCAGCCCGCCGGGTACGCAGTATTTT. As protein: CASSPPGTQYF.

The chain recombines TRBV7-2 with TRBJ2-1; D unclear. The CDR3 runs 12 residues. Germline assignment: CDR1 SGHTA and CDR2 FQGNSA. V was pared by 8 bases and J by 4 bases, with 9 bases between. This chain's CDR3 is CASGPRYNEQFF. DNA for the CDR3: TGTGCCAGCGGGCCCCGGTACAATGAGCAGTTCTTC.

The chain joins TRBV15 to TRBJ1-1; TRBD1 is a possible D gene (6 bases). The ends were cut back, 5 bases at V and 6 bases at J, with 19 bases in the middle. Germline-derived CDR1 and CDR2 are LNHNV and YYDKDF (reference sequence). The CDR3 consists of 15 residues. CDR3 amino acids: CATSPRGGWGSEAFF. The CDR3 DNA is TGTGCCACCAGCCCCAGGGGAGGGTGGGGATCTGAAGCTTTCTTT. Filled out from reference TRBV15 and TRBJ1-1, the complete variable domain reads DAMVIQNPRYQVTQFGKPVTLSCSQTLNHNVMYWYQQKSSQAPKLLFHYYDKDFNNEADTPDNFQSRRPNTSFCFLDIRSPGLGDTAMYLCATSPRGGWGSEAFFGQGTRLTVV.

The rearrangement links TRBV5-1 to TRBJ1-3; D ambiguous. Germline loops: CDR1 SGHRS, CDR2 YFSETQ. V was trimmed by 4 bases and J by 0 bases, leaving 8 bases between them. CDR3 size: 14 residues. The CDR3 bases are TGCGCCAGCAGCCCGGACCCCTCTGGAAACACCATATATTTT. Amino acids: CASSPDPSGNTIYF.

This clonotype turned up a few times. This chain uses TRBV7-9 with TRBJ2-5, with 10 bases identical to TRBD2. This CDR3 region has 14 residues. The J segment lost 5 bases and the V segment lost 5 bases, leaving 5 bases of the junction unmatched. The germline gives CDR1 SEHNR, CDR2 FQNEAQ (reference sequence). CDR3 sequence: CASSTGTSVETQYF. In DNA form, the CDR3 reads TGTGCCAGCAGCACAGGGACTAGCGTGGAGACCCAGTACTTC.

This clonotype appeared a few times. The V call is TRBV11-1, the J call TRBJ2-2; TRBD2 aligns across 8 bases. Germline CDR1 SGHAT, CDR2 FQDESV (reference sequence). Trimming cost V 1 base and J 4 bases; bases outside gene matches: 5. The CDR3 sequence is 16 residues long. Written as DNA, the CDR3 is TGTGCCAGCAGCTTAGACCCAGCGGGGGTCACCGGGGAGCTGTTTTTT. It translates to CASSLDPAGVTGELFF.

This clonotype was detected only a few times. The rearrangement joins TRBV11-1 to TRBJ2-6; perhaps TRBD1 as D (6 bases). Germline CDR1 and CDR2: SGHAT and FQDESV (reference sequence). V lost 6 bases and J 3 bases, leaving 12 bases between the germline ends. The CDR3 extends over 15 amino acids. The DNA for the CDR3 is TGTGCCAGCAGGCCTCAGGGGCTTGGGGCCAACGTCCTGACTTTC. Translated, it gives CASRPQGLGANVLTF.

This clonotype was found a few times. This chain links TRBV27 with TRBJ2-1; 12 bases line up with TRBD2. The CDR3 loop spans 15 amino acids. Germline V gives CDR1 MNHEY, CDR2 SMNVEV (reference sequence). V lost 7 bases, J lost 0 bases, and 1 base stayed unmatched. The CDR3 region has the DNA TGTGCCAGCAAACTAGCGGGAGGCTCCTACAATGAGCAGTTCTTC. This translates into CASKLAGGSYNEQFF.

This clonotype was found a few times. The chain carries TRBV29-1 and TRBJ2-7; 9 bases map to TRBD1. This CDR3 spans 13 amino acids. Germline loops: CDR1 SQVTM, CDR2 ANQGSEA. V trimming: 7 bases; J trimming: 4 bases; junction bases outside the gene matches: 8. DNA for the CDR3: TGCAGCGCCTCACAGGGGGCGAGGTACGAGCAGTACTTC. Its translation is CSASQGARYEQYF.

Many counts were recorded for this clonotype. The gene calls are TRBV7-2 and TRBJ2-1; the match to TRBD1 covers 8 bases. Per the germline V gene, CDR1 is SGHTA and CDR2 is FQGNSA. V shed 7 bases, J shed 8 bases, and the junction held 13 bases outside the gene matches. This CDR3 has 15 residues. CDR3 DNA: TGTGCCAGCACCTTTAGCGGCAGGGGGCAGGATGAGCAGTTCTTC. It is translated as CASTFSGRGQDEQFF.

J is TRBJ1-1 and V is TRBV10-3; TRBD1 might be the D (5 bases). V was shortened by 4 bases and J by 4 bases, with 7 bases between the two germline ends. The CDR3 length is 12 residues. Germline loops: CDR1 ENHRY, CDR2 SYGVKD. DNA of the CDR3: TGTGCCATCAGTGGCGGGGGCACTGAAGCTTTCTTT. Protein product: CAISGGGTEAFF.

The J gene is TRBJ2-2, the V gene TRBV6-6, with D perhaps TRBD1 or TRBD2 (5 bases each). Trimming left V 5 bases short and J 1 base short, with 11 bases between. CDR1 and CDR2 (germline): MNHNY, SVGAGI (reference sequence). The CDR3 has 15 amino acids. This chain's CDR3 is CASSRDPWNTGELFF. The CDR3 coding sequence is TGTGCCAGCAGTAGGGACCCCTGGAACACCGGGGAGCTGTTTTTT.

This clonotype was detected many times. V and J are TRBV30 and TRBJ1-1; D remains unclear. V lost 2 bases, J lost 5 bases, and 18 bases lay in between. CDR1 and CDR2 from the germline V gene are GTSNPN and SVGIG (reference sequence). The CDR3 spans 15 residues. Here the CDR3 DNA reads TGTGCCTGGAGTTCTCTCCGGGTCCCGCGGACTGAAGCTTTCTTT. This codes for CAWSSLRVPRTEAFF.

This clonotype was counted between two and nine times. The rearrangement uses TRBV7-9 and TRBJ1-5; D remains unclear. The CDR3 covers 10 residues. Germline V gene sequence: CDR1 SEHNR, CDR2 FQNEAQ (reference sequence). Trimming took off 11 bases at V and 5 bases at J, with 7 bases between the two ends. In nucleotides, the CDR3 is TGTGCCGTCGGAGATCAGCCCCAGCATTTT. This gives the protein CAVGDQPQHF.

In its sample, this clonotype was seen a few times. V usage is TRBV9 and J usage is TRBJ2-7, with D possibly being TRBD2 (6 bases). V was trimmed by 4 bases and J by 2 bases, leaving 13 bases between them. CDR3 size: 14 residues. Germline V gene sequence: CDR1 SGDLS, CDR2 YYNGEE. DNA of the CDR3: TGTGCCAGCAGCTCGAGGGAGGCAGCCTACGAGCAGTACTTC. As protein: CASSSREAAYEQYF.

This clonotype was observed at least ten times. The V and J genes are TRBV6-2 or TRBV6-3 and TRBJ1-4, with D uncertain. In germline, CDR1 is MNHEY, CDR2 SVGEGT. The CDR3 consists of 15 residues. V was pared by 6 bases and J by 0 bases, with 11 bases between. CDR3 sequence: CASRIDRSTNEKLFF. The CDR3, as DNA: TGTGCCAGCAGGATCGACCGATCAACTAATGAAAAACTGTTTTTT.

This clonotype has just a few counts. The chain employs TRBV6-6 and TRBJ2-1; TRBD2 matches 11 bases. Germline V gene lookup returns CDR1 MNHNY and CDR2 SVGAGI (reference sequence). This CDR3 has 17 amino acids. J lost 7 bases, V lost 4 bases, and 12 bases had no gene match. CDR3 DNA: TGTGCCAGCAGTTGGGGATTGGTAGCGGGAGGGCGAAATGAGCAGTTCTTC. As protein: CASSWGLVAGGRNEQFF.